The clone carrying this T cell receptor beta chain was seen at least ten times. The antigen is unknown. These data belong to a study of CD8 T cells in ankylosing spondylitis. Notes on the study in general: In ankylosing spondylitis blood, a motif of several highly homologous TCR beta variants appeared characteristic. Reports say disease-linked clones showed up significantly more in matched ankylosing spondylitis synovial fluid.

Preparation of TCR beta libraries was done by quantitative 5'-RACE with molecular barcodes. TCRdb re-called the 5' RACE reads through MiXCR, storing one row per CDR3 protein. The sample has some 700,000 distinct CDR3 sequences; 19% are singletons. The CDR3 spans 11 residues. The ends were cut back, 4 bases at V and 7 bases at J, with 5 bases in the middle. The clonotype originates from a male donor with ankylosing spondylitis. This chain connects TRBV12-3 or TRBV12-4 to TRBJ2-1; the D is unclear. The sequenced sample was blood, either unsorted or a sorted T cell fraction (not recorded which). This chain's CDR3 is CASSWNNEQFF. The CDR3 DNA follows: TGTGCCAGCAGTTGGAATAATGAGCAGTTCTTC.